These 29 T cell receptor beta chains came from one sample sequenced in a study of vaccination and CD4 T cells after COVID-19. Sequencing of the DNA from cultured CD4+ T cells was carried out with the Oncomine TCR Beta short-read assay. TCRdb re-derived calls from the PCR reads in MiXCR, one entry per CDR3 protein. The data show about 6,600 distinct CDR3 sequences, 30% to 45% seen once. Treatment of the sample: approximately nine-day PBMC culture with coronavirus spike peptide pools or control peptides (ViraFEST assay). Collection of the unexposed donor's CD4+ T cells took place before the COVID-19 pandemic (2011-2018). What these receptors recognize is not known. Sequenced: CD4+ T cells from blood, cultured in vitro. These receptors were collected from a human donor in good health.

The chain couples TRBV2 to TRBJ2-1; the match to TRBD2 covers 9 bases. The CDR3 is made up of 15 amino acids. Germline CDR1 is SNHLY and CDR2 is FYNNEI. V shed 2 bases, J shed 3 bases, and the junction held 2 bases outside the gene matches. The CDR3 DNA sequence: TGTGCCAGCAGTGAACTAGCGGGGATCTACAATGAGCAGTTCTTC. Protein: CASSELAGIYNEQFF.

The V call is TRBV20-1, the J call TRBJ1-1; a possible D gene is TRBD1 (5 bases). The CDR3 sequence is 13 residues long. The ends were cut back, 1 base at V and 0 bases at J, with 6 bases in the middle. The germline CDR1 and CDR2 sequences are DFQATT and SNEGSKA (reference sequence). The CDR3 DNA reads as TGCAGTGCTAGAGCAGGGATGAACACTGAAGCTTTCTTT. This sequence encodes CSARAGMNTEAFF.

The chain uses TRBV27 and TRBJ2-1; 9 positions agree with TRBD2. Germline V gene sequence: CDR1 MNHEY, CDR2 SMNVEV (reference sequence). V was clipped by 1 base and J by 4 bases; unmatched bases: 5. The CDR3 is 16 residues long. For the CDR3, the DNA is TGTGCCAGCAGTTTATTCAGCGGGGGGCGTTACAATGAGCAGTTCTTC. Encoded protein: CASSLFSGGRYNEQFF.

This clonotype is categorized as hyperexpanded. This sequence joins TRBV7-9 and TRBJ2-2; 11 nucleotides match TRBD2. The CDR3 extends over 15 amino acids. Per the germline V gene, CDR1 is SEHNR and CDR2 is FQNEAQ (reference sequence). J was trimmed by 2 bases and V by 7 bases; bases with no gene match: 3. CDR3 sequence (DNA): TGTGCCAGCAAGGGGACTAGCGGAAACACCGGGGAGCTGTTTTTT. Protein product: CASKGTSGNTGELFF.

This clonotype was seen only a few times. V usage is TRBV6-5 and J usage is TRBJ2-3, with 9 bases identical to TRBD2. The CDR3 runs 17 residues. CDR1 and CDR2 from the germline V gene are MNHEY and SVGAGI. With V trimmed by 2 bases and J by 0 bases, 6 bases remained unmatched. This CDR3 reads CASSYRLAGTSTDTQYF. DNA for the CDR3: TGTGCCAGCAGTTACCGCCTAGCGGGGACTAGCACAGATACGCAGTATTTT.

The V gene is TRBV29-1, the J gene TRBJ2-7; TRBD2 is a possible D gene (5 bases). The CDR3 has 11 amino acids. V lost 7 bases to trimming and J lost 2 bases, with 9 bases between them. CDR1 is SQVTM and CDR2 is ANQGSEA in the germline V gene. The CDR3 DNA follows: TGCAGCGCGAGGGCAGCCTACGAGCAGTACTTC. It translates to CSARAAYEQYF.

The chain employs TRBV6-1 and TRBJ2-2; D unresolved. V lost 8 bases and J lost 7, with 14 bases in between. CDR3 size: 13 residues. CDR1 and CDR2 (germline): MNHNS, SASEGT. For the CDR3, the DNA is TGTGCCAGCTCGCTTGGATTCAGCGGGGAGCTGTTTTTT. Its protein product is CASSLGFSGELFF.

This clonotype was seen only a few times. The chain links TRBV7-9 to TRBJ2-5; unclear D gene. This CDR3 is 15 amino acids long. V dropped 2 bases and J dropped 1 base, with 11 bases sitting between them. CDR1 and CDR2 from the germline V gene are SEHNR and FQNEAQ (reference sequence). In DNA, the CDR3 is TGTGCCAGCAGCTTAAGTGTAATGACCCAAGAGACCCAGTACTTC. It is translated as CASSLSVMTQETQYF.

The chain is built from TRBV6-1 and TRBJ1-5, with D possibly TRBD1 on 6 matching bases. Between the trimmed V and J ends, which lost 6 bases and 0 bases, there was a span of 18 bases. Germline values: CDR1 MNHNS, CDR2 SASEGT. This CDR3 spans 17 amino acids. The CDR3 loop is CASRGGLNLVSNQPQHF. In nucleotides, the CDR3 is TGTGCCAGCAGAGGGGGACTTAATTTGGTTAGCAATCAGCCCCAGCATTTT.

The J gene is TRBJ1-5, the V gene TRBV19; 8 bases align to TRBD1. This CDR3 is built from 14 residues. Germline V gene lookup returns CDR1 LNHDA and CDR2 SQIVND (reference sequence). Trimming removed 6 bases from V and 6 bases from J; junction bases left unmatched: 7. CDR3 amino acids: CASSRDRWGQPQHF. The CDR3 coding sequence is TGTGCCAGTAGCCGGGACAGGTGGGGTCAGCCCCAGCATTTT. Full variable domain (remainder filled in from reference TRBV19 and TRBJ1-5): DGGITQSPKYLFRKEGQNVTLSCEQNLNHDAMYWYRQDPGQGLRLIYYSQIVNDFQKGDIAEGYSVSREKKESFPLTVTSAQKNPTAFYLCASSRDRWGQPQHFGDGTRLSIL.

This clonotype was seen only a few times. The chain carries TRBV6-1 and TRBJ1-6, with D uncertain. Trimming stripped 5 bases from V and 2 bases from J, with 10 bases between. CDR1 and CDR2 from the germline V gene are MNHNS and SASEGT. CDR3 length equals 15 residues. The chain's CDR3 is CASSSERAYNSPLHF. CDR3 nucleotides: TGTGCCAGCAGTAGCGAGAGGGCCTATAATTCACCCCTCCACTTT.

CDR3 DNA sequence: TGTGCCAGCAGCTTGCTCCGGAGCTATGGCTACACCTTC. Residues: CASSLLRSYGYTF. The chain uses TRBV5-8 and TRBJ1-2, with D hard to call. V dropped 1 base and J dropped 4 bases, with 8 bases sitting between them. This CDR3 is built from 13 residues. Germline V gives CDR1 SGHTS, CDR2 YDEGEE.

The CDR3 region has the DNA TGCAGTGCTAGAGGGACGTGGGACACTGAAGCTTTCTTT. This translates into CSARGTWDTEAFF. The chain uses TRBV20-1 and TRBJ1-1; D gene uncertain. CDR1 is DFQATT and CDR2 is SNEGSKA in the germline V gene (reference sequence). V was shortened by 1 base and J by 3 bases, with 9 bases between the two germline ends. The CDR3 loop spans 13 amino acids.

This clonotype came up a few times. This chain joins TRBV7-6 and TRBJ1-1; TRBD1 is a possible D gene (6 bases). Germline CDR1 is SGHVS and CDR2 is FNYEAQ. The CDR3 covers 14 residues. Trimming pared 1 base from V and 7 bases from J, leaving 13 bases between. The DNA of the CDR3 is TGTGCCAGCAGCTTAGAGGGGACGACAGGTGAAGCTTTCTTT. Amino acids: CASSLEGTTGEAFF. The variable domain in full, with the rest retrieved from reference TRBV7-6 and TRBJ1-1, is GAGVSQSPRYKVTKRGQDVALRCDPISGHVSLYWYRQALGQGPEFLTYFNYEAQQDKSGLPNDRFSAERPEGSISTLTIQRTEQRDSAMYRCASSLEGTTGEAFFGQGTRLTVV.

The table lists this clonotype with a few counts. The rearrangement links TRBV10-1 to TRBJ1-6; the D gene is possibly TRBD1 (6 bases). The germline V and J ends were trimmed by 7 bases and 4 bases, with 17 bases remaining between them. Per germline, CDR1 WNHNN and CDR2 SYGVQD (reference sequence). The CDR3 spans 16 residues. The CDR3 here is CASIAEAGHYNSPLHF. CDR3 in DNA: TGCGCCAGCATTGCCGAAGCGGGACATTATAATTCACCCCTCCACTTT.

The V and J genes are TRBV11-1 and TRBJ2-3, with 9 bases that match TRBD1. Trimming at V came to 5 bases and at J to 3 bases, leaving 6 bases not matched to a gene. Germline V gives CDR1 SGHAT, CDR2 FQDESV (reference sequence). The CDR3 consists of 15 residues. The CDR3 sequence is CASSPQGAETDTQYF. The CDR3 DNA is TGTGCCAGCAGCCCACAGGGGGCAGAGACAGATACGCAGTATTTT.

This chain joins TRBV27 and TRBJ2-1; TRBD2 agrees at 10 bases. Germline V gene sequence: CDR1 MNHEY, CDR2 SMNVEV (reference sequence). This CDR3 has 15 amino acids. V lost 6 bases to trimming and J lost 4 bases; unmatched junction nucleotides: 6. The CDR3 nucleotides read TGTGCCAGCAGCCATTCTAGCGGGGGTTACAATGAGCAGTTCTTC. Protein sequence: CASSHSSGGYNEQFF.

This clonotype has only a few counts. This chain joins TRBV20-1 and TRBJ2-5; TRBD2 matches 10 bases. CDR3 length equals 15 residues. Per germline, CDR1 DFQATT and CDR2 SNEGSKA (reference sequence). The V gene end was trimmed by 7 bases and the J gene end by 2 bases; junction bases not matched to a gene: 10. The CDR3 loop is CSVLKLSGGQETQYF. The CDR3 nucleotides are TGCAGTGTCCTGAAACTTAGCGGGGGGCAAGAGACCCAGTACTTC.

The chain couples TRBV6-5 to TRBJ1-1; D is unclear. Trimming shortened V by 4 bases and J by 11 bases, and 14 bases separated the two germline ends. The CDR3 consists of 12 residues. CDR1 is MNHEY, CDR2 SVGAGI, per germline. This chain's CDR3 is CASSSIKGRAFF. CDR3 in DNA: TGTGCCAGCAGTTCAATAAAAGGGCGTGCTTTCTTT.

This rearrangement joins TRBV5-1 to TRBJ1-2; 7 nucleotides align to TRBD1. Germline assignment: CDR1 SGHRS and CDR2 YFSETQ. This CDR3 spans 14 amino acids. The V segment lost 5 bases and the J segment 3 bases; nucleotides outside the gene matches: 7. This chain's CDR3 is CASSFGTADYGYTF. Written as DNA, the CDR3 is TGCGCCAGCAGTTTCGGGACAGCTGACTATGGCTACACCTTC.

Here the CDR3 reads CSYYRVSEAFF. DNA for the CDR3: TGCAGCTACTACAGGGTTTCTGAAGCTTTCTTT. The V and J genes are TRBV20-1 and TRBJ1-1; a possible D gene is TRBD1 (6 bases). Germline CDR1 is DFQATT and CDR2 is SNEGSKA (reference sequence). The CDR3 runs to 11 residues.

CDR3 amino acids: CASSLVLSFTGELFF. CDR3 DNA sequence: TGTGCCAGCAGCTTAGTTCTAAGCTTCACCGGGGAGCTGTTTTTT. The chain combines TRBV7-9 with TRBJ2-2; no reliable D call. CDR1 SEHNR and CDR2 FQNEAQ come from the germline V gene (reference sequence). The CDR3 is 15 residues long. V was cut by 1 base and J by 4 bases, with 10 bases left in between.

CDR3 loop: CASSLVLGQPQHF. The CDR3 DNA reads TGCGCCAGCAGCTTGGTCCTGGGTCAGCCCCAGCATTTT. The chain recombines TRBV5-1 with TRBJ1-5; the D is unclear. CDR3 length: 13 amino acids. The V end lost 0 bases, the J end lost 6 bases, and 7 bases lay between the germline ends. Germline CDR1 SGHRS, CDR2 YFSETQ.

The CDR3 region has the DNA TGCGCCAGCAGCCAAGGGGACTCCCCAAACATTCAGTACTTC. Protein product: CASSQGDSPNIQYF. V is TRBV4-1 and J is TRBJ2-4; maybe TRBD2 (6 bases). The V gene lost 1 base and the J gene lost 6 bases, with 10 bases spanning the gap. The germline gives CDR1 MGHRA, CDR2 YSYEKL. The CDR3 length is 14 residues.

This sequence joins TRBV15 and TRBJ1-1; TRBD1 is a possible D gene (5 bases). Germline V gives CDR1 LNHNV, CDR2 YYDKDF (reference sequence). This CDR3 has 24 amino acids. With 2 bases removed from V and 0 bases from J, the gap between germline ends came to 37 bases. CDR3 loop: CATSRSPLDLPERLGEVVNTEAFF. CDR3 coding DNA: TGTGCCACCAGCAGATCACCATTAGACCTACCGGAACGTTTAGGGGAGGTCGTGAACACTGAAGCTTTCTTT.

The rearrangement uses TRBV27 and TRBJ1-5; D unclear. Germline V gene data show CDR1 as MNHEY and CDR2 as SMNVEV (reference sequence). This CDR3 is 13 amino acids long. Trimming shortened V by 0 bases and J by 5 bases, and 5 bases separated the two germline ends. In DNA form, the CDR3 reads TGTGCCAGCAGTTTATCCTATTATCAGCCCCAGCATTTT. This encodes CASSLSYYQPQHF.

Judged by abundance, this clonotype is medium-sized. The chain joins TRBV20-1 to TRBJ1-5; no reliable D call. Germline values: CDR1 DFQATT, CDR2 SNEGSKA (reference sequence). The length of the CDR3 is 15 residues. V dropped 3 bases and J dropped 7 bases, with 19 bases sitting between them. CDR3 loop: CSAREFVGSGQPQHF. CDR3 sequence (DNA): TGCAGTGCTAGGGAGTTTGTGGGATCGGGGCAGCCCCAGCATTTT.

J is TRBJ2-7 and V is TRBV20-1; D is uncertain. Germline CDR1 is DFQATT and CDR2 is SNEGSKA (reference sequence). The germline V and J ends were trimmed by 3 bases and 4 bases, with 10 bases remaining between them. The CDR3 spans 12 residues. In DNA form, the CDR3 reads TGCAGTGCTAGTCTGGACCTTTACGAGCAGTACTTC. Translating gives CSASLDLYEQYF.

In this sample, this clonotype turned up a few times. The chain recombines TRBV20-1 with TRBJ1-2; no reliable D call. This CDR3 comprises 15 residues. Per the germline V gene, CDR1 is DFQATT and CDR2 is SNEGSKA (reference sequence). V dropped 0 bases and J dropped 4 bases, with 15 bases sitting between them. The CDR3: CSAREGPPRPYGYTF. Written as DNA, the CDR3 is TGCAGTGCTAGAGAAGGCCCCCCCCGTCCCTATGGCTACACCTTC.